This T cell receptor (beta chain) appears in the sequencing data of a study of blood T cell repertoires in COVID-19. About the study: From T cells, B-cell-depleted T cells, or PBMCs came the material, which was cDNA or gDNA.

Authors' analysis steps: Researchers report that nucleated cell counts were estimated from reference gene primer amplification. This table comes from immunoSEQ multiplex PCR, and its TCRdb copy is limited to in-frame clones, with some not included. That table gives V, J and clone size, and the DNA gave D and trimming. There are 300,000 to 400,000 clones in the sample; under 95% occur only once, and roughly 3% lies in the top ten. There are 16 residues in the CDR3. Germline V gene lookup returns CDR1 MNHEY and CDR2 SVGEGT. Between the trimmed V and J ends, which lost 6 bases and 1 base, there was a span of 13 bases. This clone has only a few counts.

Material: peripheral blood. This chain joins TRBV6-2 or TRBV6-3 and TRBJ1-6; D uncertain. The clonotype originates from a woman between 18 and 30 years old who had recovered from COVID-19. The CDR3 here is CASSDEGWSYNSPLHF. In DNA, the CDR3 is TGTGCCAGCAGCGACGAGGGATGGTCCTATAATTCACCCCTCCACTTT.